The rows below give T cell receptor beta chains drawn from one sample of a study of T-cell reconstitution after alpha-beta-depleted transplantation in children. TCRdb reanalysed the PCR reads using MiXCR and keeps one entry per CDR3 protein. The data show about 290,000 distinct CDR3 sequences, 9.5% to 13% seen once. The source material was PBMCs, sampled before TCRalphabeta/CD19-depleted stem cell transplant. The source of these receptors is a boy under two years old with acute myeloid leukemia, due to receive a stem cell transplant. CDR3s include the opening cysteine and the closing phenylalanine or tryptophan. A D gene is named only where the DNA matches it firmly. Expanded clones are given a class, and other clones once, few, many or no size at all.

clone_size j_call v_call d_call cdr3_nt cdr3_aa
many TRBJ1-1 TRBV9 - TGTGCCAGCAGCGATGGGGATACTGAAGCTTTCTTT CASSDGDTEAFF
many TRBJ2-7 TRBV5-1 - TGCGCCAGCAGCTTGGGCCGGGACAACCTACGAGGGCAGTACTTC CASSLGRDNLRGQYF
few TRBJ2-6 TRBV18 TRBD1 TGTGCCAGCTCCCTGAACAGGGGGACTGGGGCCAACGTCCTGACTTTC CASSLNRGTGANVLTF
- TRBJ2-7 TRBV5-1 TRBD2 TGCGCCAGCAGCTTCGTCGGGACTAGCGACCACGAGCAGTACTTC CASSFVGTSDHEQYF
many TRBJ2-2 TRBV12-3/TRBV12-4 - TGTGCCAGCAGCCTTTCTGTCGGGGAGCTGTTTTTT CASSLSVGELFF
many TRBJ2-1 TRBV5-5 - TGTGCCAGCAGCTTTAGCTGGGGGCAGTTCTTC CASSFSWGQFF
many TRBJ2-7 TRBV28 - TGTGCCAGCAGTTTATACAGGGCTCTTTATGAGCAGTACTTC CASSLYRALYEQYF
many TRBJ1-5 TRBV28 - TGTGCCAGCAGTCTCGACAGTACCTTTAGTCAGCCCCAGCATTTT CASSLDSTFSQPQHF
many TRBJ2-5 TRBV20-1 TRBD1 TGCAGTGCTGGCCGGGACAGGGGCGAGACCCAGTACTTC CSAGRDRGETQYF
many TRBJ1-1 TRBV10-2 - TGCGCCAGCAGATGGAGGGGCCCGAACACTGAAGCTTTCTTT CASRWRGPNTEAFF
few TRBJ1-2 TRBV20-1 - TGCTGTGCTAGAGATAGCAGGGGCCCTACCTCGACTGGCTATGGCTACACCTTC CCARDSRGPTSTGYGYTF
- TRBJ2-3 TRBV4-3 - TGCGCCAGCAGCCAAGGCCTGTGGGCGGTCACAGATACGCAGTATTTT CASSQGLWAVTDTQYF
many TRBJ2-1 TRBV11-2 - TGTGCCAGCAGCTCACAGGGAGGGCAATACAATGAGCAGTTCTTC CASSSQGGQYNEQFF
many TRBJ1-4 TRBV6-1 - - CASSRTGYGKNCFF
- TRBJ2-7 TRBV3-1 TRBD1 TGTGCCAGCAGCCCAGAGGACAGGAGCTCCTACGAGCAGTACTTC CASSPEDRSSYEQYF
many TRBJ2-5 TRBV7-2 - TGTGCCAGCAGCACTACAGGGAGCGGGAAAGAGACCCAGTACTTC CASSTTGSGKETQYF
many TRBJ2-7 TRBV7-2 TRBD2 TGTGCCAGCGGTTTAGCGGGGGCCTACGAGCAGTACTTC CASGLAGAYEQYF
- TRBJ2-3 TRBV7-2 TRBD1 TGTGCCAGCAGCGGTACAGGGGGCGAAGATACGCAGTATTTT CASSGTGGEDTQYF
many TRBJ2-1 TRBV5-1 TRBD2 TGCGCCAGCAGCTTGCGGGTAGCGGGGGTTCACAATGAGCAGTTCTTC CASSLRVAGVHNEQFF
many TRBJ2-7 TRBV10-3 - TGTGCCATCAGTGAGCATCGCGGGGACTACGAGCAGTACTTC CAISEHRGDYEQYF
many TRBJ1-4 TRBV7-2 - TGTGCCAGCAGCGTAACAGGGCTAGCTAATGAAAAACTGTTTTTT CASSVTGLANEKLFF
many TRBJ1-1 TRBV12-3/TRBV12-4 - TGTGCCAGCAGTTTAGCTGGAGGGCGCAGGGCTGAAGCTTTCTTT CASSLAGGRRAEAFF